This T cell receptor beta chain appears in the sequencing data of a study of early T cells in non-severe SARS-CoV-2 infection. Study-level information: Chains were not paired, and sequencing was done on bulk RNA from unsorted whole blood.

The CDR3 totals 14 residues. Germline V lookup: CDR1 SQVTM, CDR2 ANQGSEA. Germline trimming cut 6 bases from V and 7 bases from J; bases unmatched to any gene: 12. Each single cDNA molecule received a unique molecular identifier. TCRdb recomputed calls from the 5' RACE reads with MiXCR, one row per CDR3 protein. Counted here are approximately 99,000 distinct CDR3 sequences, about 12% occurring once; the ten biggest clones make up around 2.9%. The sequenced material came from whole blood. V and J are TRBV29-1 and TRBJ1-2; 9 bases line up with TRBD1. This sequence was found in an adult who was a healthcare worker with PCR-confirmed SARS-CoV-2 infection or an uninfected control (not recorded which). The CDR3 is CSVRSRDREFGYTF. The DNA of the CDR3 is TGCAGCGTCCGCTCCCGGGACAGGGAGTTTGGCTACACCTTC.